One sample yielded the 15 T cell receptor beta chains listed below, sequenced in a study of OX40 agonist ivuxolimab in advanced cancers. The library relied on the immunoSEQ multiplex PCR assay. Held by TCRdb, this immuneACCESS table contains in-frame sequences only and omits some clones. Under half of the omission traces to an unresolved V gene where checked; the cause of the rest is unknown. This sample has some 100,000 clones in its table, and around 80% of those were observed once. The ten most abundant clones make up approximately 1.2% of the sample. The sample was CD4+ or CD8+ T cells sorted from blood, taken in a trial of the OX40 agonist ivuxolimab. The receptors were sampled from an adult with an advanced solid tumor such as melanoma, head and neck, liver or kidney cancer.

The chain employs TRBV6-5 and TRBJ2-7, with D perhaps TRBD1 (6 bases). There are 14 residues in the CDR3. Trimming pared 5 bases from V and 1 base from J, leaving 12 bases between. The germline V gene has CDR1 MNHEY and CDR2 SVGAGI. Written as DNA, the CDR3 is TGTGCCAGCAGTCCCCGACAGGAATCCTACGAGCAGTACTTC. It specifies CASSPRQESYEQYF.

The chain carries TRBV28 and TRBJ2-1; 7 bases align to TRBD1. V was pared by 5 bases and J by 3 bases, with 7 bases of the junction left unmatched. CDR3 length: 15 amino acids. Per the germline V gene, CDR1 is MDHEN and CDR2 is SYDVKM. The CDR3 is CASSHQQGFYNEQFF. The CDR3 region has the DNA TGTGCCAGCAGTCATCAACAGGGGTTCTACAATGAGCAGTTCTTC.

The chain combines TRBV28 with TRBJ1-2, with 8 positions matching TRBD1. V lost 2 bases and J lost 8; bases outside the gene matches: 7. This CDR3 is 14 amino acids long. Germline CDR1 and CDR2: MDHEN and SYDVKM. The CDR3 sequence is CASSLQGARGGYTF. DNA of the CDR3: TGTGCCAGCAGTTTACAGGGGGCACGAGGAGGCTACACCTTC.

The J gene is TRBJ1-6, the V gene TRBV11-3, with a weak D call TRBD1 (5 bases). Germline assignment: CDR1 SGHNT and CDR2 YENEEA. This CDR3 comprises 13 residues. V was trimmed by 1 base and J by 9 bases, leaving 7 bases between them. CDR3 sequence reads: CASSLGQGSPLHF. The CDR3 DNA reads TGTGCCAGCAGCTTAGGTCAGGGTTCACCCCTCCACTTT.

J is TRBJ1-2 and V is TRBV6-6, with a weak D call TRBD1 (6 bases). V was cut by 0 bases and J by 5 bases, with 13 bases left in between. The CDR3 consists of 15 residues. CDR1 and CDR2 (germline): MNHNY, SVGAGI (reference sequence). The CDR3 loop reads CASSYSGAFGYGYTF. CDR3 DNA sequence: TGTGCCAGCAGTTACTCGGGGGCGTTCGGGTATGGCTACACCTTC.

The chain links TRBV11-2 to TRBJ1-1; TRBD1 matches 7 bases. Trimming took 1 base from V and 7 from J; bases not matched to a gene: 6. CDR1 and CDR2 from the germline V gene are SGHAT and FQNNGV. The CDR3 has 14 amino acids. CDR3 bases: TGTGCCAGCAGCTTAGTCGTAGGGGGCGGTGAAGCTTTCTTT. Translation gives CASSLVVGGGEAFF.

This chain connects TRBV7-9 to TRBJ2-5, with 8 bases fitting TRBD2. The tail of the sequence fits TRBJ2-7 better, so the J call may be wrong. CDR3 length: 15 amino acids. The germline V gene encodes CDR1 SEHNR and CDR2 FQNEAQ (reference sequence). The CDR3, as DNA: TGTGCCAGCAGCTTAGCGGATAGCGGGGCATACGAGCAGTACTTC. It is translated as CASSLADSGAYEQYF.

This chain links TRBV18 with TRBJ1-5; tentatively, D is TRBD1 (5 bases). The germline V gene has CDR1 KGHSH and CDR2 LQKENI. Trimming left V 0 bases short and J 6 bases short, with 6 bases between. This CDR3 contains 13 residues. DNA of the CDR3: TGTGCCAGCTCACCACCTCAGGGTCAGCCCCAGCATTTT. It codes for CASSPPQGQPQHF.

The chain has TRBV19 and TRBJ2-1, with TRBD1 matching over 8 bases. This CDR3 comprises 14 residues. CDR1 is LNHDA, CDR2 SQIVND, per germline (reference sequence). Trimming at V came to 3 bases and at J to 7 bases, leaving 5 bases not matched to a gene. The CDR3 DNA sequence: TGTGCCAGTAGTATCGGGACAGGTCAAAATGAGCAGTTCTTC. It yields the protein CASSIGTGQNEQFF.

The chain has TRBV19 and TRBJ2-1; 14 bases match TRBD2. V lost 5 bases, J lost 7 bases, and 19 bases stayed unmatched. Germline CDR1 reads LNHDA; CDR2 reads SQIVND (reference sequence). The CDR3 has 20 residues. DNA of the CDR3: TGTGCCAGTAGTCCCCGGCCGGGACTAGCGGGGGCCTCGGCCGTGAATGAGCAGTTCTTC. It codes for CASSPRPGLAGASAVNEQFF.

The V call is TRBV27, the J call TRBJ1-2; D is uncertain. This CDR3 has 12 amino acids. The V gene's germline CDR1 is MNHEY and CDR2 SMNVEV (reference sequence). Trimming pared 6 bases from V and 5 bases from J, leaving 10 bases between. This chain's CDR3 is CASRSRRYGYTF. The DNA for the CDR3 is TGTGCCAGCAGAAGTCGAAGATATGGCTACACCTTC.

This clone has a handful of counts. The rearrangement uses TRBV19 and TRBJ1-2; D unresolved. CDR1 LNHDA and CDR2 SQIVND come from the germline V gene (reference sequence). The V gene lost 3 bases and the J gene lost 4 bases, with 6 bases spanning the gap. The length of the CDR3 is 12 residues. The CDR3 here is CASSMFRYGYTF. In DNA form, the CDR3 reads TGTGCCAGTAGTATGTTCCGCTATGGCTACACCTTC.

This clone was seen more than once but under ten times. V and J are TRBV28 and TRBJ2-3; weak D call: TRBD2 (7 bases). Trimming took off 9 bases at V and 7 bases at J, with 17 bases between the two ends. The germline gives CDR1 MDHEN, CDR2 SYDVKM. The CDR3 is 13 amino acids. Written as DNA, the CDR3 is TGTGCCAGTAAGGGGGGGGGCATCCATACGCAGTATTTT. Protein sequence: CASKGGGIHTQYF.

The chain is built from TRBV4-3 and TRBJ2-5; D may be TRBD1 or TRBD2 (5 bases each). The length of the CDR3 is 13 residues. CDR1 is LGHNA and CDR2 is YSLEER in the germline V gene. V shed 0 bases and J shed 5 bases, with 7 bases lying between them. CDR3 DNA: TGCGCCAGCAGCCAAGATTGGGGGGAGACCCAGTACTTC. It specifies CASSQDWGETQYF.

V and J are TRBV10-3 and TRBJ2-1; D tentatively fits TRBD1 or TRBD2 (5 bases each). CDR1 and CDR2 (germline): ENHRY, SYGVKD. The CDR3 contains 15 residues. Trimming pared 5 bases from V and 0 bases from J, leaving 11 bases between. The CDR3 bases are TGTGCCATCAGTAGTGGGGGACCCTCCTACAATGAGCAGTTCTTC. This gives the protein CAISSGGPSYNEQFF.